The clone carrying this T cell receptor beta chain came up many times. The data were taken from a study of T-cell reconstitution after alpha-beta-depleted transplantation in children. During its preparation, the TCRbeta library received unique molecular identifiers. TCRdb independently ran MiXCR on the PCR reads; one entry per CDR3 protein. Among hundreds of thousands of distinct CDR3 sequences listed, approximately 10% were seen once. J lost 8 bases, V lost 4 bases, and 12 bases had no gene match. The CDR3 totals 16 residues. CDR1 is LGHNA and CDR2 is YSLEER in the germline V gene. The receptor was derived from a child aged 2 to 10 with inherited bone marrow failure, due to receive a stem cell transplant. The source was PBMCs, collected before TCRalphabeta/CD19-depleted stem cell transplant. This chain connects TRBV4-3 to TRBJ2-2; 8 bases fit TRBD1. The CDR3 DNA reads TGCGCCAGCAGCCGCCTTCGACAGGGGCACAGTGGGGAGCTGTTTTTT. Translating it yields CASSRLRQGHSGELFF.